One and the same sample provided the 26 T cell receptor beta chains below, sequenced in a study of T cell changes during pregnancy in multiple sclerosis. The assay was immunoSEQ multiplex PCR, and TCRdb's table has in-frame clones only and misses some. The sample gives tens of thousands of clones, approximately 90% of which show up once; roughly 0.44% is in the top ten. Specimen: CD4+ T cells from peripheral blood mononuclear cells, collected in the second trimester of pregnancy. These receptor sequences come from a female donor with multiple sclerosis, enrolled in a pregnancy study.

The rearrangement links TRBV7-3 to TRBJ1-1; D might be TRBD1 (6 bases). The CDR3 sequence is 13 residues long. The germline gives CDR1 SGHTA, CDR2 FQGTGA. V was pared by 6 bases and J by 1 base, with 9 bases between. CDR3 nucleotides: TGTGCCAGCAGTTCGGACAGGAACACTGAAGCTTTCTTT. Its protein product is CASSSDRNTEAFF.

V and J are TRBV7-2 and TRBJ1-5; no firm D call. With 7 bases removed from V and 5 bases from J, the gap between germline ends came to 21 bases. Germline CDR1 reads SGHTA; CDR2 reads FQGNSA. The CDR3 totals 16 residues. As DNA, the CDR3 is TGTGCCAGCAACTCACCTGAGAGGTCTCTCGATCAGCCCCAGCATTTT. It translates to CASNSPERSLDQPQHF.

The genes are TRBV4-1 and TRBJ2-1, with 13 bases aligning to TRBD2. Germline V gene lookup returns CDR1 MGHRA and CDR2 YSYEKL. The CDR3 sequence is 17 residues long. V shed 2 bases, J shed 6 bases, and the junction held 7 bases outside the gene matches. The DNA of the CDR3 is TGCGCCAGCAGCCAACCTACTAGCGGGAGGGCTGGCAATGAGCAGTTCTTC. It encodes CASSQPTSGRAGNEQFF.

This rearrangement joins TRBV19 to TRBJ2-5; possibly TRBD1 for D (6 bases). In germline, CDR1 is LNHDA, CDR2 SQIVND (reference sequence). V was shortened by 3 bases and J by 2 bases, with 10 bases between the two germline ends. The length of the CDR3 is 14 residues. This CDR3 reads CASSIDTGQETQYF. In DNA form, the CDR3 reads TGTGCCAGTAGTATTGATACAGGGCAAGAGACCCAGTACTTC.

The chain carries TRBV9 and TRBJ2-3; 7 bases match TRBD2. V was pared by 2 bases and J by 6 bases, with 3 bases of the junction left unmatched. CDR3 size: 13 residues. Germline V gives CDR1 SGDLS, CDR2 YYNGEE. Written as DNA, the CDR3 is TGTGCCAGCAGCGTCCCCGGGGGGGATACGCAGTATTTT. Encoded protein: CASSVPGGDTQYF. The complete variable domain, with remaining parts taken from reference TRBV9 and TRBJ2-3, reads DSGVTQTPKHLITATGQRVTLRCSPRSGDLSVYWYQQSLDQGLQFLIQYYNGEERAKGNILERFSAQQFPDLHSELNLSSLELGDSALYFCASSVPGGDTQYFGPGTRLTVL.

The chain carries TRBV30 and TRBJ2-7; D is unresolved. CDR1 and CDR2 (germline): GTSNPN, SVGIG (reference sequence). The CDR3 sequence is 11 residues long. With 7 bases removed from V and 0 bases from J, the gap between germline ends came to 7 bases. The CDR3 here is CASVVSYEQYF. CDR3 bases: TGTGCCTCTGTCGTCTCCTACGAGCAGTACTTC.

This clone showed up just a few times. The chain couples TRBV11-2 to TRBJ1-2; TRBD1 might be the D (5 bases). The V end lost 2 bases, the J end lost 1 base, and 14 bases lay between the germline ends. This CDR3 has 16 amino acids. Germline V gene data show CDR1 as SGHAT and CDR2 as FQNNGV. CDR3 nucleotides: TGTGCCAGCAGCTTAAGAGTGGGGCTCAATAACTATGGCTACACCTTC. It codes for CASSLRVGLNNYGYTF.

This sequence joins TRBV20-1 and TRBJ2-1; 7 bases match TRBD1. The CDR3 sequence is 11 residues long. The V segment lost 3 bases and the J segment 7 bases; nucleotides outside the gene matches: 0. In germline, CDR1 is DFQATT, CDR2 SNEGSKA (reference sequence). The CDR3 is CSASRGNEQFF. As DNA, the CDR3 is TGCAGTGCTAGCAGGGGGAATGAGCAGTTCTTC.

V gene TRBV6-1 combines with J gene TRBJ1-1, with TRBD1 matching over 8 bases. CDR1 is MNHNS and CDR2 is SASEGT in the germline V gene. V lost 6 bases, J lost 1 base, and 4 bases stayed unmatched. The CDR3 covers 14 residues. Here the CDR3 reads CASRRTGQNTEAFF. The CDR3 nucleotides read TGTGCCAGCAGAAGGACAGGGCAGAACACTGAAGCTTTCTTT.

V and J are TRBV28 and TRBJ2-3; no clear D gene. The germline V gene encodes CDR1 MDHEN and CDR2 SYDVKM. The germline V and J ends were trimmed by 5 bases and 3 bases, with 3 bases remaining between them. This CDR3 is built from 11 residues. CDR3 amino acids: CASSLTDTQYF. The CDR3 nucleotides are TGTGCCAGCAGTCTTACAGATACGCAGTATTTT.

This chain links TRBV19 with TRBJ2-1; TRBD2 matches at 12 bases. Trimming cost V 3 bases and J 9 bases; bases outside gene matches: 6. The germline gives CDR1 LNHDA, CDR2 SQIVND (reference sequence). This CDR3 has 15 residues. DNA for the CDR3: TGTGCCAGTAGTATCCCGGCTAGCGGGAGGGGTGAGCAGTTCTTC. Its protein product is CASSIPASGRGEQFF.

This rearrangement joins TRBV10-2 to TRBJ1-2; unclear D gene. Germline V gene sequence: CDR1 WSHSY, CDR2 SAAADI. V gave up 3 bases and J gave up 4 bases, with 9 bases separating them. The CDR3 sequence is 13 residues long. The CDR3 spells CASSEREIYGYTF. The CDR3 bases are TGCGCCAGCAGTGAACGGGAGATCTATGGCTACACCTTC.

The CDR3 DNA reads TGTGCCAGCAGTGAAAGGACTGGGAGATACTTC. It yields the protein CASSERTGRYF. The chain is built from TRBV2 and TRBJ2-5; TRBD2 might be the D (5 bases). The CDR3 totals 11 residues. Germline V gene data show CDR1 as SNHLY and CDR2 as FYNNEI. Trimming cost V 2 bases and J 14 bases, with 12 bases left between them.

This chain links TRBV9 with TRBJ2-1; tentative D call: TRBD1 (6 bases). Trimming took off 4 bases at V and 3 bases at J, with 14 bases between the two ends. CDR3 size: 15 residues. Germline CDR1 SGDLS, CDR2 YYNGEE. The CDR3 coding sequence is TGTGCCAGCAGCACACAGGGAGATCTCTACAATGAGCAGTTCTTC. This codes for CASSTQGDLYNEQFF.

The gene calls are TRBV6-6 and TRBJ1-2; D ambiguous. The CDR3 covers 14 residues. CDR1 MNHNY and CDR2 SVGAGI come from the germline V gene (reference sequence). V was pared by 2 bases and J by 3 bases, with 10 bases between. CDR3 nucleotide sequence: TGTGCCAGCAGTTACAAGGCAGGTGACTATGGCTACACCTTC. As protein: CASSYKAGDYGYTF.

This sequence joins TRBV7-8 and TRBJ2-1; 12 bases map to TRBD2. The germline V gene encodes CDR1 SGHVS and CDR2 FQNEAQ. V shed 1 base and J 2 bases; nucleotides not matched to a gene: 6. This CDR3 contains 18 residues. The CDR3 protein is CASSLGLAGVGAYNEQFF. CDR3 DNA: TGTGCCAGCAGCTTAGGACTAGCGGGAGTCGGGGCCTACAATGAGCAGTTCTTC.

The rearrangement joins TRBV29-1 to TRBJ2-1, with 8 nucleotides matching TRBD2. This CDR3 spans 16 amino acids. J was trimmed by 7 bases and V by 4 bases; bases with no gene match: 15. Germline V gives CDR1 SQVTM, CDR2 ANQGSEA. In DNA, the CDR3 is TGCAGCGTTGCCCCCCTATTGCGGGAGGCCGGGAATGAGCAGTTCTTC. This encodes CSVAPLLREAGNEQFF.

The chain carries TRBV9 and TRBJ1-4; D gene uncertain. Germline V CDR1 and CDR2: SGDLS, YYNGEE. This CDR3 is built from 15 residues. Trimming took 0 bases from V and 8 from J, leaving 14 bases between them. This CDR3 reads CASSVGPGNGEKLFF. CDR3 bases: TGTGCCAGCAGCGTAGGACCGGGAAATGGCGAAAAACTGTTTTTT.

The CDR3 sequence: CASSYGQGTQYF. The CDR3 region has the DNA TGTGCCAGCAGTTACGGTCAGGGGACCCAGTACTTC. The chain joins TRBV6-5 to TRBJ2-5; D possibly corresponds to TRBD1 (5 bases). V was pared by 2 bases and J by 7 bases, with 8 bases between. This CDR3 is 12 amino acids long. The V gene's germline CDR1 is MNHEY and CDR2 SVGAGI.

The chain couples TRBV6-5 to TRBJ2-1, with 10 bases fitting TRBD2. This CDR3 is built from 15 residues. J gave up 6 bases and V 6 bases, and 8 bases lay outside the gene matches. Per germline, CDR1 MNHEY and CDR2 SVGAGI. The DNA for the CDR3 is TGTGCCAGCAGCCCCAAGCGGGGGGGTGTCAATGAGCAGTTCTTC. This sequence encodes CASSPKRGGVNEQFF.

V gene TRBV19 combines with J gene TRBJ2-2; TRBD1 is a possible D gene (6 bases). Trimming took 5 bases from V and 11 from J, leaving 15 bases between them. The length of the CDR3 is 13 residues. Germline CDR1 LNHDA, CDR2 SQIVND (reference sequence). The CDR3 region is CASSPEDRLELFF. CDR3 bases: TGTGCCAGTAGTCCCGAAGACAGGTTAGAGCTGTTTTTT.

The chain employs TRBV27 and TRBJ2-3; 9 nucleotides line up with TRBD2. Germline assignment: CDR1 MNHEY and CDR2 SMNVEV (reference sequence). V trimming: 4 bases; J trimming: 5 bases; junction bases outside the gene matches: 13. The length of the CDR3 is 17 residues. CDR3 nucleotides: TGTGCCAGCAGTTCTTCATTAGCGGGAGTGGGAGGAGATACGCAGTATTTT. It yields the protein CASSSSLAGVGGDTQYF.

The chain has TRBV7-9 and TRBJ2-1; possible D gene TRBD2, 5 bases. The germline V and J ends were trimmed by 1 base and 9 bases, with 16 bases remaining between them. The CDR3 extends over 15 amino acids. Germline V lookup: CDR1 SEHNR, CDR2 FQNEAQ (reference sequence). CDR3 residues: CASSLVDPGYSEQFF. CDR3 nucleotides: TGTGCCAGCAGCTTAGTGGACCCGGGATATAGTGAGCAGTTCTTC.

The CDR3 DNA sequence: TGTGCCAGCAGCGTAGGTAGTTCTGAGACCCAGTACTTC. It codes for CASSVGSSETQYF. This chain connects TRBV9 to TRBJ2-5; D unresolved. CDR3 length equals 13 residues. The V and J ends lost 0 bases and 5 bases respectively, with 8 bases between them. The V gene's germline CDR1 is SGDLS and CDR2 YYNGEE.

This chain uses TRBV28 with TRBJ2-7, with D possibly being TRBD2 (6 bases). Trimming removed 3 bases from V and 0 bases from J, with 9 bases in between. This CDR3 is built from 14 residues. Germline assignment: CDR1 MDHEN and CDR2 SYDVKM. In nucleotides, the CDR3 is TGTGCCAGCAGTTTGACTAGGGTCTCCTACGAGCAGTACTTC. This encodes CASSLTRVSYEQYF.

V and J are TRBV19 and TRBJ2-3, with D unclear. CDR1 is LNHDA, CDR2 SQIVND, per germline (reference sequence). Trimming cost V 7 bases and J 3 bases, with 11 bases left between them. The CDR3 runs 13 residues. The CDR3 is CASIAPSTDTQYF. The CDR3, as DNA: TGTGCCAGTATTGCGCCTAGTACAGATACGCAGTATTTT.